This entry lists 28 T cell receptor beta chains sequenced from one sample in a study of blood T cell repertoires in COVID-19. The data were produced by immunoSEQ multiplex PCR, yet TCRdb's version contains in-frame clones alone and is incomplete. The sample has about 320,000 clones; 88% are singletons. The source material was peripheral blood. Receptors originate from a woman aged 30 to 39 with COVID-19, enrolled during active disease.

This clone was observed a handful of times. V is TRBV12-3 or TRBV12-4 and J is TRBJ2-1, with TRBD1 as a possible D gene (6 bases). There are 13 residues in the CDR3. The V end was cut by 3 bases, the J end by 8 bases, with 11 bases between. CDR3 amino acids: CASSFAWGHEQFF. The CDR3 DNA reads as TGTGCCAGCAGTTTCGCGTGGGGGCATGAGCAGTTCTTC.

The CDR3 protein is CASSSTGGFQPQHF. CDR3 DNA sequence: TGTGCCAGTAGTAGCACAGGGGGCTTTCAGCCCCAGCATTTT. The rearrangement uses TRBV19 and TRBJ1-5, with 9 nucleotides matching TRBD1. The trim removed 4 bases at V and 6 bases at J, leaving 4 bases unmatched. This CDR3 is 14 amino acids long. Per germline, CDR1 LNHDA and CDR2 SQIVND (reference sequence).

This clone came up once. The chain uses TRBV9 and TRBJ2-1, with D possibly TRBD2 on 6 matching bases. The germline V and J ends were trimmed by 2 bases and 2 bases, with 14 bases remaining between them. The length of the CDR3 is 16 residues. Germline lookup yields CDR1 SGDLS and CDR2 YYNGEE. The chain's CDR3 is CASSVRRGPPYNEQFF. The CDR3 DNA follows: TGTGCCAGCAGCGTCCGGCGGGGCCCCCCCTACAATGAGCAGTTCTTC.

The CDR3 here is CASSTGVDSYEQYV. DNA of the CDR3: TGTGCCAGCAGTACAGGGGTTGACTCCTACGAGCAGTACGTC. This chain uses TRBV27 with TRBJ2-7; TRBD1 matches 7 bases. CDR3 size: 14 residues. Germline assignment: CDR1 MNHEY and CDR2 SMNVEV (reference sequence). V lost 5 bases to trimming and J lost 0 bases; unmatched junction nucleotides: 4.

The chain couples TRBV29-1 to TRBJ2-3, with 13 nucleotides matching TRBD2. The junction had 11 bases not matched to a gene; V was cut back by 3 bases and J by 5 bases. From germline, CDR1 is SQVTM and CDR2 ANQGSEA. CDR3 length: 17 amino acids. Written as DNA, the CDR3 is TGCAGCGTTGATACACTAGCGGGGGGGCCCGAAATAGATACGCAGTATTTT. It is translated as CSVDTLAGGPEIDTQYF.

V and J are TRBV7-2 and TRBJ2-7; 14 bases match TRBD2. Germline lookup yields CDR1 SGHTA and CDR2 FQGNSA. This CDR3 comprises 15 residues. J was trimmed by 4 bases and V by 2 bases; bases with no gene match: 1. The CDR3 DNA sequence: TGTGCCAGCAGCTTAAGGACTAGCGGGGGGTACGAGCAGTACTTC. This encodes CASSLRTSGGYEQYF.

The CDR3 nucleotides are TGCGCCAGCAGCTTGGCCGGCGGGGGGCTCTGGGATGAGCAGTTCTTC. Its protein is CASSLAGGGLWDEQFF. The chain carries TRBV5-1 and TRBJ2-1; 8 positions agree with TRBD2. The CDR3 extends over 16 amino acids. Looked up from germline, CDR1 is SGHRS and CDR2 is YFSETQ. The junction had 10 bases not matched to a gene; V was cut back by 0 bases and J by 8 bases.

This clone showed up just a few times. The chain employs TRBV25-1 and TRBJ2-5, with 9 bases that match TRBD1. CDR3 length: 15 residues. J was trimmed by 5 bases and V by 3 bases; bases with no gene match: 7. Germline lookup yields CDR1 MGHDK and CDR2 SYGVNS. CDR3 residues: CASSDGTGMGETQYF. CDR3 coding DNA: TGTGCCAGCAGTGACGGGACAGGGATGGGGGAGACCCAGTACTTC. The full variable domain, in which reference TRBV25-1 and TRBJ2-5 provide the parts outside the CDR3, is EADIYQTPRYLVIGTGKKITLECSQTMGHDKMYWYQQDPGMELHLIHYSYGVNSTEKGDLSSESTVSRIRTEHFPLTLESARPSHTSQYLCASSDGTGMGETQYFGPGTRLLVL.

The CDR3 sequence: CASSVWQGRTDTEAFF. The CDR3 DNA reads as TGTGCCAGCAGTGTCTGGCAGGGAAGGACGGACACTGAAGCTTTCTTT. The V call is TRBV6-1, the J call TRBJ1-1, with D possibly being TRBD1 (5 bases). Germline V gives CDR1 MNHNS, CDR2 SASEGT. There are 16 residues in the CDR3. V dropped 4 bases and J dropped 3 bases, with 18 bases sitting between them.

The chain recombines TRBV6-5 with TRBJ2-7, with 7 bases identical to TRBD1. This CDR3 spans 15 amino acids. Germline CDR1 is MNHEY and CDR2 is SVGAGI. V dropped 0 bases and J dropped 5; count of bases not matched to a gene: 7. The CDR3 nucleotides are TGTGCCAGCAGTTACTCTGCAGGGGGTACCCACGAGCAGTACGTC. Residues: CASSYSAGGTHEQYV.

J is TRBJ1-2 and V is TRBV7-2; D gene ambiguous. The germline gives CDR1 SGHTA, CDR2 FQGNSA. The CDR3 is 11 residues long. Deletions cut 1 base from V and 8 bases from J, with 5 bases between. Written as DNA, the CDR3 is TGTGCCAGCAGCTTAGTTGGCGGCTACACCTTC. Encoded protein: CASSLVGGYTF.

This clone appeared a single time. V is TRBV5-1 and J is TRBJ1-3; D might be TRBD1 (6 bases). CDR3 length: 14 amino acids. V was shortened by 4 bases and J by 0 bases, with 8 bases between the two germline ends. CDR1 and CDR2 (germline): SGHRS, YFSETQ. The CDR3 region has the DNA TGCGCCAGCAGCCCAGGGGACTCTGGAAACACCATATATTTT. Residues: CASSPGDSGNTIYF.

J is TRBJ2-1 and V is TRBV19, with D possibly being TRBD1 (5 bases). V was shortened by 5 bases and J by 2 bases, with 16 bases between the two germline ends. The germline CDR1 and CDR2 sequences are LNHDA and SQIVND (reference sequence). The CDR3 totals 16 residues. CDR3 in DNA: TGTGCCAGTAGTGTTTTTGGACAAAACCCCTACAATGAGCAGTTCTTC. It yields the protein CASSVFGQNPYNEQFF.

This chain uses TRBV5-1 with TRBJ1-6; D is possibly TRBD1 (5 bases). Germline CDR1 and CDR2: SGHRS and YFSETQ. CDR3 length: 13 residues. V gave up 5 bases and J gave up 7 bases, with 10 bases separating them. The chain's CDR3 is CASRWGENSPLHF. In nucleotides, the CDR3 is TGCGCCAGCAGGTGGGGGGAAAATTCACCCCTCCACTTT.

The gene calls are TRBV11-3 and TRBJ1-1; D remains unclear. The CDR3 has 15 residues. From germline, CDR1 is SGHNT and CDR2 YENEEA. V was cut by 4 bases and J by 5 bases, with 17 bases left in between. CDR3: CASSSERLWLTEAFF. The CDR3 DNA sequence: TGTGCCAGCAGCTCCGAGAGGTTATGGTTGACTGAAGCTTTCTTT. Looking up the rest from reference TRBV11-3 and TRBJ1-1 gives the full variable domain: EAGVVQSPRYKIIEKKQPVAFWCNPISGHNTLYWYLQNLGQGPELLIRYENEEAVDDSQLPKDRFSAERLKGVDSTLKIQPAELGDSAVYLCASSSERLWLTEAFFGQGTRLTVV.

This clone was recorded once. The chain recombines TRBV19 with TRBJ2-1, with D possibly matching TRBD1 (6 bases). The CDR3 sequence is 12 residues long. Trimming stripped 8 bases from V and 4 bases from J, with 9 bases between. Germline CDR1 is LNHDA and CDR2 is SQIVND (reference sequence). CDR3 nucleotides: TGTGCCAGTGGGACACTATACAATGAGCAGTTCTTC. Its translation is CASGTLYNEQFF. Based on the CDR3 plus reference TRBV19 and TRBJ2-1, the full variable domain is DGGITQSPKYLFRKEGQNVTLSCEQNLNHDAMYWYRQDPGQGLRLIYYSQIVNDFQKGDIAEGYSVSREKKESFPLTVTSAQKNPTAFYLCASGTLYNEQFFGPGTRLTVL.

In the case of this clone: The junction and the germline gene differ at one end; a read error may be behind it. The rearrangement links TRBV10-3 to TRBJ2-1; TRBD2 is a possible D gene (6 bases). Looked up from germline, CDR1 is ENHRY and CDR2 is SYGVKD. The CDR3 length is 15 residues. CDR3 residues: CAIGEASEEESEQFF. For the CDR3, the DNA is TGTGCCATCGGTGAGGCTAGCGAGGAGGAGAGTGAGCAGTTCTTC.

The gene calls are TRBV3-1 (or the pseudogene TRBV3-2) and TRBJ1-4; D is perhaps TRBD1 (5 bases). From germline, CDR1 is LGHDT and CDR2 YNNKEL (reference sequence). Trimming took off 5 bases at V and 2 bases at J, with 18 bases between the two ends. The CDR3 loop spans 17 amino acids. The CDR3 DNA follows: TGTGCCAGCAGCGGACAACCGTTATTAGGGACTAATGAAAAACTGTTTTTT. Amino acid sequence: CASSGQPLLGTNEKLFF.

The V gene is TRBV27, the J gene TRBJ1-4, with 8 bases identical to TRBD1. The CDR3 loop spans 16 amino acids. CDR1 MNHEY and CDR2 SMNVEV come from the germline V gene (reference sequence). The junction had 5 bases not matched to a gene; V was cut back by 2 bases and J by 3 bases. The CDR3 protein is CASSLAGQVANEKLFF. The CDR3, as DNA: TGTGCCAGCAGTTTAGCGGGACAGGTCGCTAATGAAAAACTGTTTTTT.

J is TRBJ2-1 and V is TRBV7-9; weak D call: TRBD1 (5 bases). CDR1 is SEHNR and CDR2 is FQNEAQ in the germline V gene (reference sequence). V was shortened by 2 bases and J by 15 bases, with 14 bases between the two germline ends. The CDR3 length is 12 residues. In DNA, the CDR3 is TGTGCCAGCAGCTTACACAGGACCGCCTCGTTCTTC. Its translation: CASSLHRTASFF.

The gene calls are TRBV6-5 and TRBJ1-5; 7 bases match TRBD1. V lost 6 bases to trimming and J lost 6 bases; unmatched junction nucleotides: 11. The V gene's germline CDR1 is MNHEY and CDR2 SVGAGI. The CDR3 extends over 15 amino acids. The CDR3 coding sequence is TGTGCCAGCAGCTACCCGACAGGGACGGGTCAGCCCCAGCATTTT. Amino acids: CASSYPTGTGQPQHF.

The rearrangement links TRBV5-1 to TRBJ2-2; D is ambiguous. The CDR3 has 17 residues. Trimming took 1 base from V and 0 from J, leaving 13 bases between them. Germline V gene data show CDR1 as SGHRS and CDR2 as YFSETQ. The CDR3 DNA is TGCGCCAGCAGCTTGATCCCGGCAGGCTCGAACACCGGGGAGCTGTTTTTT. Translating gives CASSLIPAGSNTGELFF. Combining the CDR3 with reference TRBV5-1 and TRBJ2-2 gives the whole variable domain KAGVTQTPRYLIKTRGQQVTLSCSPISGHRSVSWYQQTPGQGLQFLFEYFSETQRNKGNFPGRFSGRQFSNSRSEMNVSTLELGDSALYLCASSLIPAGSNTGELFFGEGSRLTVL.

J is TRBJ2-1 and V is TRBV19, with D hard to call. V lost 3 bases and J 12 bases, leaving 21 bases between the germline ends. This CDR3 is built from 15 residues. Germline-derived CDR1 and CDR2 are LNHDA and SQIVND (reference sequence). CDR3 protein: CASSIEPTLQWRQFF. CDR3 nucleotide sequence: TGTGCCAGTAGTATCGAACCTACCCTCCAATGGAGGCAGTTCTTC.

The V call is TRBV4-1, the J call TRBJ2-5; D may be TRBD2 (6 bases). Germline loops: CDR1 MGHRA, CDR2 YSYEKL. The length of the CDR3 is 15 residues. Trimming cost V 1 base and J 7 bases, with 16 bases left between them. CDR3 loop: CASSQVEGNGWTQYF. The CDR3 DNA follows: TGCGCCAGCAGCCAAGTGGAGGGTAACGGGTGGACCCAGTACTTC.

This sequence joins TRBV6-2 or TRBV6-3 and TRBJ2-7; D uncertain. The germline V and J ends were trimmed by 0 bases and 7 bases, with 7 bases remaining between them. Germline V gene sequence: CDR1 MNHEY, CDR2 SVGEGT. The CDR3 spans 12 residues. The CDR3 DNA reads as TGTGCCAGCAGTTACTCGGCCGGGGAGCAGTACTTC. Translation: CASSYSAGEQYF.

CDR3 sequence reads: CASSPRVTIATEAFF. The CDR3 DNA follows: TGTGCCAGCTCACCACGCGTCACTATAGCCACTGAAGCTTTCTTT. This sequence joins TRBV18 and TRBJ1-1; the D is unclear. Trimming pared 1 base from V and 4 bases from J, leaving 13 bases between. Germline assignment: CDR1 KGHSH and CDR2 LQKENI. The CDR3 has 15 residues.

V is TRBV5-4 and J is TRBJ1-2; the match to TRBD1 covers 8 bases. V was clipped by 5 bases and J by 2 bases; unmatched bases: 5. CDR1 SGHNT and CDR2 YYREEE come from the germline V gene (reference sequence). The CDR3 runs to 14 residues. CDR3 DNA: TGTGCCAGCAGTCTAGGACAGGGAAACTATGGCTACACCTTC. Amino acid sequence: CASSLGQGNYGYTF.

In DNA, the CDR3 is TGTGCCAGTAGTGCCCCCTGGGAGCGGGGGGAAGCAGATACGCAGTATTTT. Amino acids: CASSAPWERGEADTQYF. J is TRBJ2-3 and V is TRBV19; TRBD2 matches 9 bases. After removal of 5 bases from V and 4 bases from J, the junction contained 13 bases not matched to a gene. Germline-derived CDR1 and CDR2 are LNHDA and SQIVND (reference sequence). CDR3 size: 17 residues.